This paragraph reports one T cell receptor (beta chain). The sample is drawn from a study of OX40 agonist ivuxolimab in advanced cancers. The wider study: Across the patients, intravenous ivuxolimab was delivered every 2 weeks at 0.01 to 10 mg/kg. Dose-escalation subjects each had hepatocellular carcinoma, melanoma, renal cell or head and neck cancer.

Germline V gives CDR1 SGHNT, CDR2 YYREEE (reference sequence). Losses at the gene ends were 2 bases for V and 8 bases for J; bases not matched to a gene: 7. CDR3 size: 15 residues. The method was immunoSEQ multiplex PCR; TCRdb's version includes in-frame clones alone and lacks a portion of them. The sample has roughly 60,000 clones, approximately 87% seen once. The receptor's source is an adult with an advanced solid tumor such as melanoma, head and neck, liver or kidney cancer. This chain uses TRBV5-4 with TRBJ2-1, with TRBD2 matching over 10 bases. Material: CD4+ or CD8+ T cells sorted from blood, obtained in a trial of the OX40 agonist ivuxolimab. CDR3 sequence reads: CASSLSGRAAYEQFF. In nucleotides, the CDR3 is TGTGCCAGCAGCTTAAGCGGGAGGGCCGCTTATGAGCAGTTCTTC.